Listed here is a single TCR beta chain. Its antigen is undetermined. The data were taken from a study of lymphopenia after photon versus proton radiotherapy. The study's findings and limits: Under photons, naive T cells and diversity fell while effector/memory populations rose.

Germline CDR1 is SQVTM and CDR2 is ANQGSEA. V was cut by 7 bases and J by 1 base, with 13 bases left in between. This CDR3 is built from 13 residues. The data were produced by immunoSEQ multiplex PCR, yet TCRdb's version contains in-frame clones alone and is incomplete. The table includes more than 20,000 clones, roughly four fifths detected once. The sequenced sample was peripheral blood, obtained from a patient treated with photon-based radiotherapy. This clonotype was sampled from a woman in her forties or fifties with pancreatic cancer. V usage is TRBV29-1 and J usage is TRBJ1-1; a possible D gene is TRBD1 (6 bases). The DNA for the CDR3 is TGCAGCGCCACTGGCAGGGGGAACACTGAAGCTTTCTTT. The encoded protein is CSATGRGNTEAFF.